Presented here are 25 T cell receptor beta chains from one specimen sequenced in a study of PD-1 blockade in classical Hodgkin lymphoma. Clones were read by immunoSEQ multiplex PCR, and TCRdb kept only the in-frame ones, dropping some. Here the sample spans approximately 100,000 clones, about nine tenths being singletons. The patients all showed relapse after autologous stem cell transplantation, while their brentuximab vedotin exposure varied. Sequencing was performed on peripheral blood mononuclear cells (PBMCs), taken at baseline. Source of these receptors: a human donor with classical Hodgkin lymphoma.

V is TRBV7-9 and J is TRBJ2-5, with D possibly being TRBD2 (5 bases). Per the germline V gene, CDR1 is SEHNR and CDR2 is FQNEAQ (reference sequence). This CDR3 has 14 amino acids. The V and J ends lost 6 bases and 4 bases respectively, with 15 bases between them. CDR3 nucleotides: TGTGCCAGCAGTTACATGGGGAGCCGAGAGACCCAGTACTTC. This translates into CASSYMGSRETQYF.

The J gene is TRBJ2-5, the V gene TRBV5-5; D gene uncertain. Between the trimmed V and J ends, which lost 2 bases and 2 bases, there was a span of 1 base. This CDR3 contains 11 residues. Germline CDR1 SGHKS, CDR2 YYEKEE (reference sequence). The CDR3 bases are TGTGCCAGCAGCTTACAAGAGACCCAGTACTTC. Translating it yields CASSLQETQYF.

The V and J genes are TRBV5-1 and TRBJ2-1; perhaps TRBD2 as D (6 bases). The CDR3 is 15 amino acids. Germline CDR1 reads SGHRS; CDR2 reads YFSETQ. Between the trimmed V and J ends, which lost 5 bases and 0 bases, there was a span of 12 bases. The CDR3 DNA reads as TGCGCCAGCAGTTCGGGACTGAGCTCCTACAATGAGCAGTTCTTC. Translation: CASSSGLSSYNEQFF.

The chain has TRBV18 and TRBJ2-7; 9 bases fit TRBD1. Germline CDR1 reads KGHSH; CDR2 reads LQKENI. J lost 6 bases, V lost 3 bases, and 9 bases had no gene match. The CDR3 is 15 amino acids. DNA for the CDR3: TGTGCCAGCTCACCGTTCGAGGGACAGGGATCCGAGCAGTACTTC. It translates to CASSPFEGQGSEQYF. Drawing the rest from reference TRBV18 and TRBJ2-7, the complete variable domain is NAGVMQNPRHLVRRRGQEARLRCSPMKGHSHVYWYRQLPEEGLKFMVYLQKENIIDESGMPKERFSAEFPKEGPSILRIQQVVRGDSAAYFCASSPFEGQGSEQYFGPGTRLTVT.

The rearrangement links TRBV11-1 to TRBJ1-1, with TRBD1 matching over 7 bases. The germline V gene has CDR1 SGHAT and CDR2 FQDESV (reference sequence). The trim removed 2 bases at V and 6 bases at J, leaving 6 bases unmatched. The CDR3 runs 14 residues. CDR3 amino acids: CASSLLTGNSEAFF. The DNA of the CDR3 is TGTGCCAGCAGCTTACTGACAGGGAATTCTGAAGCTTTCTTT.

The chain joins TRBV10-1 to TRBJ2-1; no clear D. CDR1 and CDR2 (germline): WNHNN, SYGVQD (reference sequence). The ends were cut back, 4 bases at V and 5 bases at J, with 6 bases in the middle. The CDR3 length is 12 residues. The CDR3 loop reads CASSARDNEQFF. Written as DNA, the CDR3 is TGCGCCAGCAGTGCTCGGGACAATGAGCAGTTCTTC.

V is TRBV5-1 and J is TRBJ2-7; TRBD1 aligns across 9 bases. Germline assignment: CDR1 SGHRS and CDR2 YFSETQ. V dropped 4 bases and J dropped 3; count of bases not matched to a gene: 17. This CDR3 region has 18 residues. The CDR3 nucleotides read TGCGCCAGCAGCCCTATTAACTCCCGGGACAGGGTTTTCTACGAGCAGTACTTC. Encoded protein: CASSPINSRDRVFYEQYF.

The chain joins TRBV12-5 to TRBJ2-3; 9 bases match TRBD2. With V trimmed by 4 bases and J by 7 bases, 3 bases remained unmatched. CDR1 and CDR2 (germline): LGHNT, FRNRAP. This CDR3 has 13 residues. CDR3 DNA: TGTGCTAGTGGTTCTGGGACTAGCAATACGCAGTATTTT. It yields the protein CASGSGTSNTQYF.

The chain joins TRBV5-4 to TRBJ1-4; 8 bases fit TRBD1. The V gene end was trimmed by 4 bases and the J gene end by 3 bases; junction bases not matched to a gene: 2. CDR1 and CDR2 (germline): SGHNT, YYREEE (reference sequence). The CDR3 extends over 14 amino acids. CDR3 DNA: TGTGCCAGCAGCCCGGACAGGGCTAATGAAAAACTGTTTTTT. Translated: CASSPDRANEKLFF.

This chain connects TRBV4-1 to TRBJ1-2; 11 positions match TRBD1. The CDR3 has 16 amino acids. Germline V gene sequence: CDR1 MGHRA, CDR2 YSYEKL. Trimming removed 4 bases from V and 3 bases from J; junction bases left unmatched: 7. The CDR3 here is CASSPLGQGADYGYTF. DNA for the CDR3: TGCGCCAGCAGCCCCCTAGGACAGGGGGCGGACTATGGCTACACCTTC.

The chain employs TRBV4-1 and TRBJ2-7, with 12 bases lining up with TRBD2. Germline V lookup: CDR1 MGHRA, CDR2 YSYEKL. The CDR3 sequence is 19 residues long. Trimming cost V 4 bases and J 4 bases; bases outside gene matches: 17. The CDR3 DNA reads TGCGCCAGCAGCCCGCACTCCCTGACTAGCGGGGGAGCCCTTTACGAGCAGTACTTC. Its translation is CASSPHSLTSGGALYEQYF.

The chain links TRBV30 to TRBJ1-4; the D gene is possibly TRBD1 (6 bases). The V gene's germline CDR1 is GTSNPN and CDR2 SVGIG (reference sequence). This CDR3 comprises 14 residues. Trimming removed 5 bases from V and 0 bases from J, with 10 bases in between. CDR3 protein: CAWAGTSTNEKLFF. For the CDR3, the DNA is TGTGCCTGGGCTGGGACATCAACTAATGAAAAACTGTTTTTT.

As regards this clone: Other nucleotide sequences from this sample produce the same CDR3. DNA of the CDR3: TGTGCCAGCAGCCTGGGGGGTTCCGAGCAGTACTTC. Translating gives CASSLGGSEQYF. The V gene is TRBV27, the J gene TRBJ2-7, with D maybe TRBD2 (6 bases). V was pared by 6 bases and J by 6 bases, with 12 bases between. Germline CDR1 MNHEY, CDR2 SMNVEV (reference sequence). The CDR3 has 12 residues.

The chain employs TRBV19 and TRBJ1-3, with D possibly being TRBD1 (5 bases). The V gene's germline CDR1 is LNHDA and CDR2 SQIVND (reference sequence). The V and J ends lost 7 bases and 0 bases respectively, with 13 bases between them. The CDR3 contains 15 residues. The CDR3 sequence is CASISPGISGNTIYF. Written as DNA, the CDR3 is TGTGCCAGTATCTCCCCAGGGATCTCTGGAAACACCATATATTTT. The entire variable domain, with the rest obtained from reference TRBV19 and TRBJ1-3, is as follows: DGGITQSPKYLFRKEGQNVTLSCEQNLNHDAMYWYRQDPGQGLRLIYYSQIVNDFQKGDIAEGYSVSREKKESFPLTVTSAQKNPTAFYLCASISPGISGNTIYFGEGSWLTVV.

This chain links TRBV4-2 with TRBJ2-7; maybe TRBD2 (5 bases). V lost 1 base, J lost 0 bases, and 16 bases lay in between. The germline V gene encodes CDR1 LGHNA and CDR2 YNFKEQ. This CDR3 has 17 residues. The CDR3 bases are TGTGCCAGCAGCCAAGGGGTAGCGTGGGAGAGCTCCTACGAGCAGTACTTC. This codes for CASSQGVAWESSYEQYF.

The chain links TRBV7-9 to TRBJ2-7, with TRBD2 matching 10 bases. The CDR3 loop spans 16 amino acids. With 0 bases clipped from V and 4 bases from J, the junction kept 6 bases outside the gene matches. CDR1 and CDR2 from the germline V gene are SEHNR and FQNEAQ (reference sequence). CDR3 loop: CASSLAPSGSSYEQYF. In DNA, the CDR3 is TGTGCCAGCAGCTTAGCACCTAGCGGGAGTTCTTACGAGCAGTACTTC.

This chain links TRBV30 with TRBJ2-7, with 10 bases fitting TRBD2. Germline CDR1 reads GTSNPN; CDR2 reads SVGIG (reference sequence). V dropped 4 bases and J dropped 3; count of bases not matched to a gene: 6. The CDR3 has 14 residues. CDR3 nucleotide sequence: TGTGCCTGGAAACTAGCGGGATCCCTCTACGAGCAGTACTTC. It specifies CAWKLAGSLYEQYF.

The chain uses TRBV4-1 and TRBJ1-1; TRBD1 matches at 8 bases. The CDR3 has 15 amino acids. With 5 bases clipped from V and 4 bases from J, the junction kept 9 bases outside the gene matches. In germline, CDR1 is MGHRA, CDR2 YSYEKL. CDR3 in DNA: TGCGCCAGCAGCAATTTCGACAGGGGAGGCACTGAAGCTTTCTTT. As protein: CASSNFDRGGTEAFF.

The gene calls are TRBV6-5 and TRBJ2-3, with 9 bases lining up with TRBD2. CDR1 is MNHEY, CDR2 SVGAGI, per germline. The CDR3 contains 16 residues. J gave up 5 bases and V 2 bases, and 8 bases lay outside the gene matches. CDR3 residues: CASSYGLAGVGDTQYF. CDR3 DNA: TGTGCCAGCAGTTACGGTTTAGCGGGAGTTGGAGATACGCAGTATTTT.

The CDR3 nucleotides are TGTGCCAGCCAACGAGGCAGGCAGGAGAGTTATGGCTACACCTTC. This translates into CASQRGRQESYGYTF. The chain uses TRBV7-9 and TRBJ1-2; D gene uncertain. The germline gives CDR1 SEHNR, CDR2 FQNEAQ (reference sequence). The CDR3 extends over 15 amino acids. V was clipped by 8 bases and J by 5 bases, with 21 bases between them.

The J gene is TRBJ2-3, the V gene TRBV5-1; D is possibly TRBD2 (6 bases). V was pared by 0 bases and J by 2 bases, with 10 bases between. The CDR3 has 15 residues. Per germline, CDR1 SGHRS and CDR2 YFSETQ. This CDR3 reads CASSLEGTVTDTQYF. CDR3 bases: TGCGCCAGCAGCTTGGAAGGGACTGTCACAGATACGCAGTATTTT.

This clone was seen once. The genes are TRBV5-1 and TRBJ1-1; 8 bases fit TRBD1. V was pared by 5 bases and J by 6 bases, with 9 bases of the junction left unmatched. The CDR3 extends over 14 amino acids. Germline V gene sequence: CDR1 SGHRS, CDR2 YFSETQ. The CDR3 DNA is TGCGCCAGCAGTTCGACAGGGGAGTGGGCTGAAGCTTTCTTT. Its protein product is CASSSTGEWAEAFF.

The chain links TRBV4-1 to TRBJ1-2; 9 bases agree with TRBD1. V shed 0 bases and J 2 bases; nucleotides not matched to a gene: 7. The germline V gene encodes CDR1 MGHRA and CDR2 YSYEKL. The CDR3 is 17 residues long. DNA for the CDR3: TGCGCCAGCAGCCAAGATCTGGGACAGGGAACAAACTATGGCTACACCTTC. Its protein is CASSQDLGQGTNYGYTF.

The chain joins TRBV28 to TRBJ1-3; tentative D call: TRBD1 (5 bases). There are 13 residues in the CDR3. Trimming left V 5 bases short and J 6 bases short, with 11 bases between. Per the germline V gene, CDR1 is MDHEN and CDR2 is SYDVKM. For the CDR3, the DNA is TGTGCCAGCAGTGGGGACCTCCTAAACACCATATATTTT. This gives the protein CASSGDLLNTIYF.

The CDR3 DNA reads TGTGCCAGCAGTTCGTCGTTGGAAAACACTGAAGCTTTCTTT. Translating gives CASSSSLENTEAFF. The J gene is TRBJ1-1, the V gene TRBV28; D remains ambiguous. Trimming took 4 bases from V and 2 from J, leaving 11 bases between them. The CDR3 length is 14 residues. Germline-derived CDR1 and CDR2 are MDHEN and SYDVKM.